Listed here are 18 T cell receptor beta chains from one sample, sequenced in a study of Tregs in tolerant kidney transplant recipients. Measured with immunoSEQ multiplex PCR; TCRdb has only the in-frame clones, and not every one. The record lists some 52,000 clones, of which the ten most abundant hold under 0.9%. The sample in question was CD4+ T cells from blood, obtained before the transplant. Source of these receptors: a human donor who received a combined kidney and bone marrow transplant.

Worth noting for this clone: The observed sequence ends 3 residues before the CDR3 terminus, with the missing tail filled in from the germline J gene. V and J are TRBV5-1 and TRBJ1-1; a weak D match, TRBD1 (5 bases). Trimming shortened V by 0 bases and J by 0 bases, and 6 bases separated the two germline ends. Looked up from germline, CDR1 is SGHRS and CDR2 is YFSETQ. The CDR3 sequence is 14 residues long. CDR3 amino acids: CASSLGQMNTEAFF. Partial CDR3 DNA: TGCGCCAGCAGCTTGGGACAGATGAACACTGAA.

The sequenced CDR3 bases are TGCAGCGTTGCCAGGGCGAGTGAGACC. This encodes CSVARASET. The whole CDR3 protein is CSVARASETQYF. The chain couples TRBV29-1 to TRBJ2-5; TRBD1 is a possible D gene (5 bases). The read ends 3 residues shy of where the CDR3 ends; the end is completed using the germline J gene. The length of the CDR3 is 12 residues. The germline CDR1 and CDR2 sequences are SQVTM and ANQGSEA. Trimming removed 4 bases from V and 5 bases from J, with 11 bases in between.

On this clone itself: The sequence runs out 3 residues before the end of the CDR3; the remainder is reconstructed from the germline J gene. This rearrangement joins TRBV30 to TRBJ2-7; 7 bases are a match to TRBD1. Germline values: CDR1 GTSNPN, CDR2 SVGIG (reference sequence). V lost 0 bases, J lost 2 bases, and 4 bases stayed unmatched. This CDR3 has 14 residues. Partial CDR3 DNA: TGTGCCTGGAGTGTAGGGACAGATACCTACGAG. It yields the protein CAWSVGTDTYE. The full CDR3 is CAWSVGTDTYEQYF.

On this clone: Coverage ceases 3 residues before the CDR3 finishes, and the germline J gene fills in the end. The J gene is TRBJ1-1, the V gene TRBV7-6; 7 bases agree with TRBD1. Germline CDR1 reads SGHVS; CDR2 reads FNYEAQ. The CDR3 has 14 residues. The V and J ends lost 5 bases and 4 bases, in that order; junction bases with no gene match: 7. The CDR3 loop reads CASSRYQGGTEAFF. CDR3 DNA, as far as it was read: TGTGCCAGCAGCCGTTATCAGGGGGGCACTGAA.

The sequenced CDR3 bases are TGCGCCAGCAGCTTGCCTAGCGGGGCAGATACG. Residues: CASSLPSGADT. From start to end, the CDR3 is CASSLPSGADTQYF. The rearrangement links TRBV5-1 to TRBJ2-3; TRBD2 agrees at 9 bases. The CDR3 is cut off 3 residues early in the read; its end comes from the germline J gene. Germline V CDR1 and CDR2: SGHRS, YFSETQ. The trim removed 1 base at V and 4 bases at J, leaving 1 base unmatched. The CDR3 length is 14 residues.

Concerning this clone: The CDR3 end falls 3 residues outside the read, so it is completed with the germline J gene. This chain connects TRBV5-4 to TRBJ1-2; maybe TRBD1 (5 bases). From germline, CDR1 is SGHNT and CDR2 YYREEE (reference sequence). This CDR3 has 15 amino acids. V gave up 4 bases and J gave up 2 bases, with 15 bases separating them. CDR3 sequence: CASSPPGEINYGYTF. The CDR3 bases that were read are TGTGCCAGCAGCCCACCGGGGGAAATAAACTATGGC.

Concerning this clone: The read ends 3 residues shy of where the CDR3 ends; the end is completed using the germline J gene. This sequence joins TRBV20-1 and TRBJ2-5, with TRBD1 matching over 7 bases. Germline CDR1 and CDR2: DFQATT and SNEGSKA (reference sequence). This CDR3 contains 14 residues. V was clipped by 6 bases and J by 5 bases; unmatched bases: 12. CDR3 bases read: TGCAGTGCCGACCTTCAGGGCAGGGGGGAGACC. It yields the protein CSADLQGRGET. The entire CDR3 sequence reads CSADLQGRGETQYF.

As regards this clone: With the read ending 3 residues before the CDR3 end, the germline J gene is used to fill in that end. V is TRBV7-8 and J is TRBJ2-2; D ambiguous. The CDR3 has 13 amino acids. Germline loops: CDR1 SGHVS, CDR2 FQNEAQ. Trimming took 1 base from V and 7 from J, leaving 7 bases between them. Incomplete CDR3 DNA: TGTGCCAGCAGCTTAGTAGTGAGCGGGGAG. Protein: CASSLVVSGE. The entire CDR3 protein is CASSLVVSGELFF.

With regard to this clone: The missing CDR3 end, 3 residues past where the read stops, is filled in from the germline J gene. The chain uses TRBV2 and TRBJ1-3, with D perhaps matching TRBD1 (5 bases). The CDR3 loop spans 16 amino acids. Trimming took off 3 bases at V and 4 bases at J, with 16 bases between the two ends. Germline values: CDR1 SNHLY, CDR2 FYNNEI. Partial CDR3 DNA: TGTGCCAGCAGTGAGACGCAGGGATTAGGCGGAAACACC. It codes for CASSETQGLGGNT. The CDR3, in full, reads CASSETQGLGGNTIYF. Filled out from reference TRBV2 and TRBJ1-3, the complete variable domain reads EPEVTQTPSHQVTQMGQEVILRCVPISNHLYFYWYRQILGQKVEFLVSFYNNEISEKSEIFDDQFSVERPDGSNFTLKIRSTKLEDSAMYFCASSETQGLGGNTIYFGEGSWLTVV.

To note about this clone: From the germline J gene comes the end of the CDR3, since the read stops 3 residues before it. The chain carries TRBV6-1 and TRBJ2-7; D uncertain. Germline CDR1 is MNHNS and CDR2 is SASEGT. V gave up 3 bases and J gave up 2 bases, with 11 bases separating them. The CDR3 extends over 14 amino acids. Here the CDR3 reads CASSEPRHPYEQYF. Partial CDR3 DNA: TGTGCCAGCAGTGAGCCGCGACACCCCTACGAG.

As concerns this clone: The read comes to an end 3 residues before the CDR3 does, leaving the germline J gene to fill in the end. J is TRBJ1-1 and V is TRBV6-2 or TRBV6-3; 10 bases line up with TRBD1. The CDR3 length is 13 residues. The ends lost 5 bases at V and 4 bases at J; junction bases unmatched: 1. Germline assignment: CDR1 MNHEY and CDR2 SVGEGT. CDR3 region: CASSRQGATEAFF. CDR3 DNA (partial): TGTGCCAGCAGTCGACAGGGGGCCACTGAA.

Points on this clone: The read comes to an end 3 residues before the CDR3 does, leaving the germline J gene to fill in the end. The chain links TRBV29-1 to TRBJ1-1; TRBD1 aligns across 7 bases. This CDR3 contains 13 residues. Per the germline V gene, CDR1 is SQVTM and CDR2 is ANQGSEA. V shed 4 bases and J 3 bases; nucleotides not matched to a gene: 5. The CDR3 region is CSVGKQGDTEAFF. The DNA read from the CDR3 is TGCAGCGTTGGGAAGCAGGGGGACACTGAA.

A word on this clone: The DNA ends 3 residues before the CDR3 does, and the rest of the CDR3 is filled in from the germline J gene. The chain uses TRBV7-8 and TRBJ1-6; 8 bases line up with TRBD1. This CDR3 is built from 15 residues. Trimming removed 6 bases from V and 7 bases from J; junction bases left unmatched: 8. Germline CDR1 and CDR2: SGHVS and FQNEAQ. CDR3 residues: CASRQETGDNSPLHF. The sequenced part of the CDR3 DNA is TGTGCCAGCAGGCAGGAGACAGGGGACAATTCACCC.

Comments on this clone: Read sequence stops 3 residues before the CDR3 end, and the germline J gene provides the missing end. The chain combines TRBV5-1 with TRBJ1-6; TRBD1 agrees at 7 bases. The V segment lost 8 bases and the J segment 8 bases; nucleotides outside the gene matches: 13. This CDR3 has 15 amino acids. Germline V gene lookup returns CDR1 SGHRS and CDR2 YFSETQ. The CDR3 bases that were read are TGCGCCAGGCCAACAGACAGGGTGGGATATTCACCC. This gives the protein CARPTDRVGYSP. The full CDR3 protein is CARPTDRVGYSPLHF. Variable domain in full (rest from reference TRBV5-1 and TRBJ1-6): KAGVTQTPRYLIKTRGQQVTLSCSPISGHRSVSWYQQTPGQGLQFLFEYFSETQRNKGNFPGRFSGRQFSNSRSEMNVSTLELGDSALYLCARPTDRVGYSPLHFGNGTRLTVT.

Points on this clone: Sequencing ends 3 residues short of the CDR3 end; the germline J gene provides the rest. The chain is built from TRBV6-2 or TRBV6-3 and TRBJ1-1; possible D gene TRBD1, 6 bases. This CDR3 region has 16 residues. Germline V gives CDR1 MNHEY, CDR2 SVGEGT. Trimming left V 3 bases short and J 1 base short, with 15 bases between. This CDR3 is CASSYLGHRTNTEAFF. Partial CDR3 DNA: TGTGCCAGCAGTTATTTGGGACACCGAACGAACACTGAA.

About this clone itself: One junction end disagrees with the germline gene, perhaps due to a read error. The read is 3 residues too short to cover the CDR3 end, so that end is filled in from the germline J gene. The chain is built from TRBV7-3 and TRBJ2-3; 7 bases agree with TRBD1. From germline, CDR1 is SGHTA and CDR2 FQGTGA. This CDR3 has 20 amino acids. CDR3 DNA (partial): TGTGCCAGCAGCCTAACTGCGCGCCCGGCCGACAGGGAAATTGCAGATACG. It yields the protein CASSLTARPADREIADT. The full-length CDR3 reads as CASSLTARPADREIADTQYF.

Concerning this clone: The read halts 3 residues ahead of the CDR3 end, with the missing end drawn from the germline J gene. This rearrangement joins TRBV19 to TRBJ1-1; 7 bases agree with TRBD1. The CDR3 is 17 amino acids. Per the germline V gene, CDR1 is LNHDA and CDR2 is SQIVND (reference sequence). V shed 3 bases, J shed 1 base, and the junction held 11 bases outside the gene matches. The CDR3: CASSIRGQEVGNTEAFF. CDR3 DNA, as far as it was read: TGTGCCAGTAGTATTCGAGGACAGGAGGTGGGGAACACTGAA.

The chain's CDR3 is CASGTGPYEQYF. The CDR3 DNA, read in part, is TGTGCTTCCGGGACAGGACCCTACGAG. The chain couples TRBV30 to TRBJ2-7; 8 nucleotides agree with TRBD1. The CDR3 is cut off 3 residues early in the read; its end comes from the germline J gene. Germline V lookup: CDR1 GTSNPN, CDR2 SVGIG (reference sequence). CDR3 length: 12 residues.